These T cell receptor beta chains were read from a single sample in a study of T cell changes during pregnancy in multiple sclerosis. Data came from immunoSEQ multiplex PCR; TCRdb stores just in-frame clones and leaves some out. The data contain roughly 110,000 clones, about 90% of them singletons. The sequences come from peripheral blood, collected before pregnancy. The receptors come from a female donor with multiple sclerosis, enrolled in a pregnancy study. The CDR3 runs from the conserved cysteine through the conserved F or W. D genes are given only for firm matches. Some rows have no size entry. The others give once, few or many, or a class for an expanded clone.

TRBV19,-,-,TRBJ1-2,CASSTGPGDGYTF
TRBV15,-,-,TRBJ1-1,CATSPRQAMNTEAFF
TRBV30,-,TRBD1,TRBJ1-2,CAWNRDRGILEYGYTF
TRBV6-5,-,-,TRBJ2-7,CASSYPGVIGEQYF
TRBV7-2,-,TRBD1,TRBJ2-7,CASSLGVGQGGYEQYF
TRBV7-2,-,TRBD2,TRBJ2-1,CASILRGGLTNEQFF
TRBV28,-,-,TRBJ2-1,CASSLSSGYNEQFF
TRBV6-6,-,-,TRBJ2-2,CASRDPQGSGELFF
TRBV7-9,few,-,TRBJ1-1,CASSPEGGGAEAFF
TRBV29-1,once,TRBD2,TRBJ2-3,CSVTSGRLTDTQYF
TRBV5-6,-,-,TRBJ2-3,CASSLVRETTVTDTQYF
TRBV27,-,TRBD2,TRBJ2-1,CASSYGRAGGNEQFF
TRBV7-2,-,-,TRBJ2-1,CASSPEGIRDFYNEQFF
TRBV4-3,-,-,TRBJ2-7,CASSQASRTYEQYF
TRBV4-3,-,TRBD1,TRBJ1-1,CASSQDGTGVFNTEAFF
TRBV7-3,-,-,TRBJ2-1,CASSLWAGNEQFF
TRBV7-2,-,-,TRBJ1-1,CASSRIRVGGTEAFF
TRBV28,-,-,TRBJ1-4,CASTLRGIPNEKLFF
TRBV6-5,-,-,TRBJ1-2,CASTGQSYGYTF
TRBV7-9,once,TRBD2,TRBJ2-5,CASSSLGGRETQYF
TRBV7-2,-,TRBD2,TRBJ2-1,CASSSTGRYNEQFF
TRBV5-8,-,-,TRBJ2-5,CASSFPETQYF
TRBV7-8,-,-,TRBJ2-1,CASSLLAYNEQFF
TRBV27,-,-,TRBJ2-7,CASSYSGHPSYEQYF
TRBV11-2,-,TRBD1,TRBJ1-1,CASSSGTGPHTEAFF
TRBV19,-,TRBD1,TRBJ1-2,CASTVGDRVYGYTF
TRBV2,-,TRBD1,TRBJ2-1,CASRRDRAEEQFF
TRBV7-8,-,-,TRBJ1-5,CASSLSRAAASNQPQHF
TRBV19,-,-,TRBJ2-2,CATPMGSGELFF
TRBV7-6,-,-,TRBJ2-5,CASSFLLGGETQYF
TRBV30,-,TRBD1,TRBJ2-7,CAWDRGSYEQYF
TRBV6-1,once,TRBD2,TRBJ2-3,CASSEERVAGGGTDTQYF
TRBV10-2,-,TRBD1,TRBJ2-4,CASSESMAGTVKNIQYF
TRBV7-9,-,TRBD1,TRBJ2-6,CASSLGDRSPGANVLTF
TRBV25-1,-,-,TRBJ2-7,CASNQAEGLNEQYF
TRBV7-2,-,-,TRBJ2-3,CASSLERLSTDTQYF
TRBV7-2,-,-,TRBJ2-2,CASRSGVGELFF
TRBV7-9,-,-,TRBJ2-1,CASSVGAGELFSSYNEQFF
TRBV7-9,once,-,TRBJ1-1,CASSLTGNTEAFF
TRBV30,once,-,TRBJ1-6,CAWTGRIAYNSPLHF
TRBV4-3,-,-,TRBJ1-6,CASSLRGPGKSSYNSPLHF
TRBV5-1,-,TRBD2,TRBJ2-1,CASSSITSGTSGMGEQFF